The T cell receptor (beta chain) under discussion was sequenced for a study of technical replicates of blood from a few donors. Repertoires were generated with immunoSEQ multiplex PCR, while TCRdb's copy carries only in-frame clones and drops some. The sample yields tens of thousands of clones, more than 90% seen once. The V gene end was trimmed by 5 bases and the J gene end by 1 base; junction bases not matched to a gene: 6. The CDR3 extends over 14 amino acids. Germline CDR1 reads SQVTM; CDR2 reads ANQGSEA. The receptor was derived from a human donor in good health. Sequencing was performed on T cells isolated from PBMCs. The genes are TRBV29-1 and TRBJ2-7, with 9 bases fitting TRBD2. CDR3 protein: CSVKLAGESYEQYF. CDR3 in DNA: TGCAGCGTTAAATTAGCGGGAGAATCCTACGAGCAGTACTTC.